A selection of T cell receptor beta chains follows, all from one sample in a study of a mutant IDH1 vaccine in newly diagnosed glioma. This table comes from immunoSEQ multiplex PCR, and its TCRdb copy is limited to in-frame clones, with some not included. There are 9,500 to 12,000 clones in the sample; more than 70% occur only once, and about 5.2% lies in the top ten. For these receptors, no antigen is known. Specimen: PBMCs, collected from a glioma patient whose treatment included an IDH1 peptide vaccine. The source is a woman in her forties with glioma. Some clones in this sample may be carry-over from other donors' samples. The CDR3 runs from the conserved cysteine through the conserved F or W. The order of the fields is D gene, CDR3 length, V gene, clone size, J gene, CDR3 DNA, CDR3 protein. The D gene is left open where the match is weak. A row's size may be missing; if present it is once, few, many or a size class.

NA	12	TRBV27	NA	TRBJ1-1	TGTGCCAGCAGTTCACCGGGTGGTGAAGCTTTCTTT	CASSSPGGEAFF
NA	15	TRBV7-3	NA	TRBJ2-1	TGTGCCAGCAGCCCGTTCGAGGCCGTCTACAATGAGCAGTTCTTC	CASSPFEAVYNEQFF
NA	13	TRBV30	few	TRBJ1-1	TGTGCCTGGAGTGTACAACTGAACACTGAAGCTTTCTTT	CAWSVQLNTEAFF
TRBD2	16	TRBV28	NA	TRBJ2-5	TGTGCCAGTCATCACTGGGGGGGAGAGGAACAAGAGACCCAGTACTTC	CASHHWGGEEQETQYF
NA	11	TRBV6-1	NA	TRBJ2-1	TGTGCCAGCAGGAAGGGGCCTTGGCAGCTCTTC	CASRKGPWQLF
NA	15	TRBV11-1	NA	TRBJ2-3	TGTGCCAGCAGCTCGGAGGGGGGTCGCACAGATACGCAGTATTTT	CASSSEGGRTDTQYF
NA	12	TRBV6-5	once	TRBJ2-1	TGTGCCAGCAGTTACTCGGACGGGGAGCAGTTCTTC	CASSYSDGEQFF
NA	16	TRBV11-2	NA	TRBJ2-1	TGTGCCAGCAGCGCCCGGGGGGACAGATCCTACAATGAGCAGTTCTTC	CASSARGDRSYNEQFF
TRBD2	15	TRBV15	few	TRBJ2-5	TGTGCCACCAGCAGAGATGCGGGGGGCGGGGAGACCCAGTACTTC	CATSRDAGGGETQYF
NA	15	TRBV5-1	NA	TRBJ2-7	TGCGCCAGCAGCTTGTCAGGTGTCTCCTCCTACGAGCAGTACTTC	CASSLSGVSSYEQYF
TRBD2	14	TRBV27	large	TRBJ2-3	TGTGCCAGCAGTTTGGCGGGAGTGGAAGATACGCAGTATTTT	CASSLAGVEDTQYF
NA	11	TRBV20-1	NA	TRBJ2-4	TGCAGTGCTAGGGCAGGGGACATTCAGTACTTC	CSARAGDIQYF
TRBD2	16	TRBV7-2	NA	TRBJ2-1	TGTGCCAGCAGCTGGGCGGGAGGTATTTCCTACAATGAGCAGTTCTTC	CASSWAGGISYNEQFF
TRBD1	15	TRBV6-4	NA	TRBJ2-2	TGTGCCAGCAGTGACGGGACAGGGGGCACCGGGGAGCTGTTTTTT	CASSDGTGGTGELFF
TRBD1	19	TRBV11-2	NA	TRBJ2-1	TGTGCCAGCAGCCCGATCCCGGGACAGGGAGGGCGCTCCTACAATGAGCAGTTCTTC	CASSPIPGQGGRSYNEQFF
TRBD2	19	TRBV19	NA	TRBJ2-2	TGTGCCAGTAGTATAGATGGACTAGCGGGCTTTGCGAACACCGGGGAGCTGTTTTTT	CASSIDGLAGFANTGELFF